The 26 T cell receptor beta chains presented below share a single source sample, sequenced in a study of T-cell memory formation after mild COVID-19. MiXCR was run by TCRdb on the 5' RACE reads, yielding one entry per CDR3 protein. The table records 400,000 to 550,000 distinct CDR3 sequences, nearly 25% of them present only once. The sequenced sample consisted of PBMCs or a T cell subset sorted from them (not recorded which). The receptors were gathered from an adult woman who had mild COVID-19 (a few samples of this study predate the infection). Cell type and time point are not known.

This chain uses TRBV12-3 or TRBV12-4 with TRBJ2-1, with 7 bases lining up with TRBD1. CDR3 length equals 16 residues. V dropped 5 bases and J dropped 5; count of bases not matched to a gene: 12. The CDR3 loop is CASSQRTGSSDNEQFF. The CDR3 region has the DNA TGTGCCAGCAGTCAAAGGACAGGTTCCTCGGACAATGAGCAGTTCTTC.

The genes are TRBV12-3 or TRBV12-4 and TRBJ2-1; the D gene is possibly TRBD1 (6 bases). Trimming shortened V by 3 bases and J by 1 base, and 7 bases separated the two germline ends. CDR3 length: 14 residues. This CDR3 reads CASSFGQSYNEQFF. The CDR3 bases are TGTGCCAGCAGTTTTGGACAGTCCTACAATGAGCAGTTCTTC.

This clonotype has just a few counts. This rearrangement joins TRBV7-3 to TRBJ1-1, with 7 bases lining up with TRBD1. The CDR3 is 20 residues long. V was clipped by 2 bases and J by 3 bases; unmatched bases: 21. CDR1 is SGHTA, CDR2 FQGTGA, per germline. The DNA for the CDR3 is TGTGCCAGCAGCTTAGCCGGCGGGGGCAGGGGGAAAGGGCGTGACACTGAAGCTTTCTTT. It is translated as CASSLAGGGRGKGRDTEAFF.

The chain recombines TRBV12-3 or TRBV12-4 with TRBJ2-3, with 8 bases identical to TRBD2. The CDR3 is made up of 15 amino acids. V was clipped by 7 bases and J by 2 bases; unmatched bases: 8. DNA for the CDR3: TGTGCCAGCAACGTACTAGCGGCAATCACAGATACGCAGTATTTT. Protein sequence: CASNVLAAITDTQYF.

The V call is TRBV15, the J call TRBJ2-5; D unclear. Trimming took 3 bases from V and 5 from J, leaving 13 bases between them. This CDR3 spans 14 amino acids. Germline CDR1 LNHNV, CDR2 YYDKDF (reference sequence). The CDR3 region has the DNA TGTGCCACCAGCAGGGAGTCTACTACGGAGACCCAGTACTTC. Its translation: CATSRESTTETQYF.

The chain recombines TRBV6-6 with TRBJ2-7; the D is unclear. CDR3 length: 15 residues. Germline loops: CDR1 MNHNY, CDR2 SVGAGI (reference sequence). V shed 4 bases and J shed 0 bases, with 13 bases lying between them. The CDR3 DNA reads TGTGCCAGCAGTTTCCCCGCGCATAGCTCCTACGAGCAGTACTTC. It codes for CASSFPAHSSYEQYF.

The sample holds a few counts of this clonotype. CDR3 nucleotide sequence: TGTGCCAGCAGCTTATGGAAGGAGCAGTACAATGAGCAGTTCTTC. Its translation: CASSLWKEQYNEQFF. The V and J genes are TRBV7-2 and TRBJ2-1; D remains unclear. Germline assignment: CDR1 SGHTA and CDR2 FQGNSA. The CDR3 contains 15 residues. Trimming left V 2 bases short and J 4 bases short, with 12 bases between. Full variable domain (rest looked up from reference TRBV7-2 and TRBJ2-1): GAGVSQSPSNKVTEKGKDVELRCDPISGHTALYWYRQSLGQGLEFLIYFQGNSAPDKSGLPSDRFSAERTGGSVSTLTIQRTQQEDSAVYLCASSLWKEQYNEQFFGPGTRLTVL.

This clonotype appeared a few times. The rearrangement links TRBV7-9 to TRBJ2-1; 9 nucleotides match TRBD1. Germline V gene sequence: CDR1 SEHNR, CDR2 FQNEAQ (reference sequence). J was trimmed by 6 bases and V by 8 bases; bases with no gene match: 2. CDR3 length: 12 amino acids. CDR3 residues: CASQDRGNEQFF. The CDR3, as DNA: TGTGCCAGCCAGGACAGGGGCAATGAGCAGTTCTTC.

This clonotype showed up just a few times. The rearrangement uses TRBV20-1 and TRBJ1-2; D call uncertain. The V and J ends lost 4 bases and 6 bases respectively, with 12 bases between them. Germline CDR1 is DFQATT and CDR2 is SNEGSKA (reference sequence). The CDR3 loop spans 12 amino acids. The CDR3 nucleotides are TGCAGTGCTATCCATGGCGGGGATGGCTACACCTTC. Encoded protein: CSAIHGGDGYTF.

This clonotype was seen only a few times. V is TRBV4-3 and J is TRBJ2-1; weak D call: TRBD2 (6 bases). The CDR3 totals 14 residues. V gave up 0 bases and J gave up 10 bases, with 13 bases separating them. The germline gives CDR1 LGHNA, CDR2 YSLEER. DNA for the CDR3: TGCGCCAGCAGCCAAGAGTTCTCCGGGAGCGAGCAGTTCTTC. It encodes CASSQEFSGSEQFF.

In this sample, this clonotype turned up a few times. This chain joins TRBV20-1 and TRBJ1-2; no reliable D call. Germline V gene lookup returns CDR1 DFQATT and CDR2 SNEGSKA (reference sequence). Trimming left V 3 bases short and J 5 bases short, with 16 bases between. There are 14 residues in the CDR3. CDR3 DNA sequence: TGCAGTGCTAGTAAAGGCACGGGGATTTATGGCTACACCTTC. This codes for CSASKGTGIYGYTF.

This clonotype occurred a few times. The chain recombines TRBV24-1 with TRBJ2-5; D gene unclear. CDR1 is KGHDR and CDR2 is SFDVKD in the germline V gene. V lost 4 bases, J lost 5 bases, and 10 bases lay in between. There are 13 residues in the CDR3. The CDR3 here is CATSDQPGETQYF. The CDR3 nucleotides read TGTGCCACCAGTGACCAACCCGGGGAGACCCAGTACTTC.

This rearrangement joins TRBV7-8 to TRBJ2-5, with D perhaps being TRBD1 or TRBD2 (5 bases each). CDR3 length equals 15 residues. The V gene lost 2 bases and the J gene lost 5 bases, with 15 bases spanning the gap. CDR1 and CDR2 (germline): SGHVS, FQNEAQ. CDR3 DNA sequence: TGTGCCAGCAGCTTACGGGCCCGGGGACCGGAGACCCAGTACTTC. It codes for CASSLRARGPETQYF.

This clonotype was counted between two and nine times. CDR3 sequence: CASSLAAGAVFEAFF. DNA for the CDR3: TGTGCCAGCAGCTTAGCGGCGGGGGCGGTTTTTGAAGCTTTCTTT. V is TRBV7-9 and J is TRBJ1-1, with D maybe TRBD1 (6 bases). The germline V and J ends were trimmed by 0 bases and 7 bases, with 15 bases remaining between them. This CDR3 contains 15 residues. Germline V gene lookup returns CDR1 SEHNR and CDR2 FQNEAQ (reference sequence).

The DNA of the CDR3 is TGTGCCAGCAGTTACTCGGGGGCAAATCAGCCCCAGCATTTT. This gives the protein CASSYSGANQPQHF. The chain uses TRBV6-5 and TRBJ1-5, with a possible D match to TRBD1 (6 bases). The germline V gene encodes CDR1 MNHEY and CDR2 SVGAGI. This CDR3 has 14 amino acids. Trimming pared 0 bases from V and 4 bases from J, leaving 7 bases between.

The genes are TRBV2 and TRBJ2-7, with TRBD2 identical over 12 bases. CDR1 is SNHLY and CDR2 is FYNNEI in the germline V gene. This CDR3 is built from 16 residues. V lost 4 bases to trimming and J lost 0 bases; unmatched junction nucleotides: 4. CDR3 in amino acids: CASSVTSGGSSYEQYF. The DNA of the CDR3 is TGTGCCAGCAGTGTCACTAGCGGGGGGTCCTCCTACGAGCAGTACTTC. The full variable domain, in which reference TRBV2 and TRBJ2-7 provide the parts outside the CDR3, is EPEVTQTPSHQVTQMGQEVILRCVPISNHLYFYWYRQILGQKVEFLVSFYNNEISEKSEIFDDQFSVERPDGSNFTLKIRSTKLEDSAMYFCASSVTSGGSSYEQYFGPGTRLTVT.

This clonotype came up a few times. CDR3 sequence reads: CASSPTRTQETQYF. In DNA form, the CDR3 reads TGTGCCAGCAGCCCTACACGGACCCAAGAGACCCAGTACTTC. The chain is built from TRBV7-2 and TRBJ2-5; unclear D gene. CDR3 size: 14 residues. The germline gives CDR1 SGHTA, CDR2 FQGNSA. The ends were cut back, 5 bases at V and 1 base at J, with 11 bases in the middle.

In its sample, this clonotype was seen a few times. The gene calls are TRBV6-5 and TRBJ1-1; TRBD1 is a possible D gene (5 bases). V gave up 5 bases and J gave up 4 bases, with 17 bases separating them. This CDR3 comprises 15 residues. Germline V gives CDR1 MNHEY, CDR2 SVGAGI. CDR3 DNA sequence: TGTGCCAGCAGTGCCTACTTCACGGGGGGCACTGAAGCTTTCTTT. Translating it yields CASSAYFTGGTEAFF.

The chain joins TRBV7-3 to TRBJ2-7; D is perhaps TRBD2 (5 bases). Germline V gene lookup returns CDR1 SGHTA and CDR2 FQGTGA. Trimming pared 3 bases from V and 6 bases from J, leaving 18 bases between. The CDR3 sequence is 15 residues long. The CDR3 DNA reads as TGTGCCAGCAGCTTGTGCCCGAGGGTTGAAGGCGAGCAGTACTTC. Translated: CASSLCPRVEGEQYF.

The rearrangement joins TRBV6-6 to TRBJ2-4; TRBD2 aligns across 9 bases. The J segment lost 14 bases and the V segment lost 8 bases, leaving 16 bases of the junction unmatched. CDR3 size: 14 residues. Per the germline V gene, CDR1 is MNHNY and CDR2 is SVGAGI (reference sequence). This CDR3 reads CASQETYGTSFKYF. In DNA, the CDR3 is TGTGCCAGCCAAGAAACCTACGGGACTAGCTTTAAGTACTTC.

The rearrangement joins TRBV19 to TRBJ1-1; 9 positions agree with TRBD1. The length of the CDR3 is 17 residues. The trim removed 6 bases at V and 0 bases at J, leaving 11 bases unmatched. Germline V gives CDR1 LNHDA, CDR2 SQIVND (reference sequence). The chain's CDR3 is CASRLMTGGRLNTEAFF. CDR3 coding DNA: TGTGCCAGTAGATTGATGACAGGGGGAAGGTTGAACACTGAAGCTTTCTTT.

The chain recombines TRBV12-3 or TRBV12-4 with TRBJ1-1; D gene unclear. Trimming stripped 1 base from V and 3 bases from J, with 6 bases between. This CDR3 comprises 13 residues. The CDR3 DNA reads TGTGCCAGCAGTTTAGGGGAACACACTGAAGCTTTCTTT. It codes for CASSLGEHTEAFF.

The V and J genes are TRBV10-3 and TRBJ2-3, with 8 bases aligning to TRBD1. The CDR3 is made up of 15 amino acids. Germline V CDR1 and CDR2: ENHRY, SYGVKD. The V and J ends lost 10 bases and 4 bases, in that order; junction bases with no gene match: 13. The DNA of the CDR3 is TGTGCCACCTTTTCCGGACAGGGTGTCCCAGATACGCAGTATTTT. It specifies CATFSGQGVPDTQYF.

This clonotype was seen a handful of times. The chain recombines TRBV5-1 with TRBJ2-1, with 9 bases matching TRBD2. V was clipped by 4 bases and J by 5 bases; unmatched bases: 4. This CDR3 comprises 14 residues. From germline, CDR1 is SGHRS and CDR2 YFSETQ. The CDR3 sequence: CASSAASGNNEQFF. As DNA, the CDR3 is TGCGCCAGCAGCGCGGCTAGCGGGAACAATGAGCAGTTCTTC. The complete variable domain, with remaining parts taken from reference TRBV5-1 and TRBJ2-1, reads KAGVTQTPRYLIKTRGQQVTLSCSPISGHRSVSWYQQTPGQGLQFLFEYFSETQRNKGNFPGRFSGRQFSNSRSEMNVSTLELGDSALYLCASSAASGNNEQFFGPGTRLTVL.

This chain uses TRBV5-1 with TRBJ2-5; 9 nucleotides align to TRBD1. Unmatched junction bases numbered 9, after V lost 4 bases and J lost 5 bases. Looked up from germline, CDR1 is SGHRS and CDR2 is YFSETQ. This CDR3 has 15 amino acids. The CDR3 DNA follows: TGCGCCAGCAGCGCCGGGACAGGGCCTGAGGAGACCCAGTACTTC. It encodes CASSAGTGPEETQYF.

This clonotype turned up a few times. The chain uses TRBV30 and TRBJ2-2; D gene ambiguous. Germline values: CDR1 GTSNPN, CDR2 SVGIG (reference sequence). Deletions cut 3 bases from V and 2 bases from J, with 13 bases between. The CDR3 covers 15 residues. The CDR3 region has the DNA TGTGCCTGGAGCGCGCTTGGCCAAAACACCGGGGAGCTGTTTTTT. It codes for CAWSALGQNTGELFF.